This TCR beta chain was recorded in a study of blood T cell repertoires in COVID-19 (dated by TCRdb to the early 2020s). Notes on the research overall: The collaborator samples originated in the United States, Italy and Spain and spanned the acute and convalescent phases of COVID-19. The repertoires were released in a freely available public database intended as a resource for research on the immune response to SARS-CoV-2. Samples were obtained from the ongoing ImmuneRACE study (first 160 participants) and from 1,254 subjects provided by 6 global collaborators. The material from the prospective study consisted of cDNA or gDNA derived from T cells, B-cell-depleted T cells, or PBMCs. HLA class I and class II types, where available, came from metadata supplied by the sample provider rather than from assay-based typing. Sample metadata almost always included a de-identified subject ID, COVID-19 status, age in years and sex. The dataset comprised deeply sampled blood TCRbeta repertoires from subjects exposed to, actively infected with, or recovered from COVID-19.

General conclusions and limits of the study: How much clinical and demographic metadata was included differed by source and by participant, and the metadata was provided uncurated.

V loses 3 bases of germline sequence and J loses 0 bases, and the interval between the two ends is 5 bases. The germline V gene encodes CDR1 SGHAT and CDR2 FQNNGV. The CDR3 goes from the cysteine to the phenylalanine over 13 residues. The read is trimmed to its CDR3 DNA, 39 bases read in frame from base 1. In Seattle, one collaborating source enrolled patients while the infection was active and tracked those patients longitudinally over the course of disease. Each collaborating institution followed its own protocols to collect whole blood in K2EDTA tubes. Collaborator samples were shipped for TCRbeta analysis as frozen whole blood, isolated PBMCs, or DNA extracted from either sample type. TCRbeta CDR3 regions were amplified from genomic DNA using the immunoSEQ Assay, a bias-controlled multiplex PCR. Per the source publication's procedure: Within the assay, amplification of reference gene primers was used to estimate how many nucleated cells each sample contained. To quantify the absolute abundance of each unique TCRbeta CDR3 rearrangement, sequence reads were collapsed and filtered. For each sample, productive Simpson clonality was calculated as the square root of Simpson's diversity index over productive rearrangements. The immuneACCESS repertoire file appears here via TCRdb, limited to in-frame rearrangements. These files lack a portion of the clones; in checked studies, under half of the deficit traces to unresolved V genes, and the cause of the others is not known. V and J calls and clone size follow that table, whereas D and trimming were derived from the DNA. The sample table shows around 220,000 clones, and about 81% are seen once. The ten largest clones represent roughly 8% of the sample.

A word on this clone: There is no known antigen for this receptor. Base qualities are missing; no much larger clone stands one base away.

Input material: peripheral blood. The clonotype comes from a woman older than 75 with COVID-19, enrolled during active disease. The chain uses TRBV11-2 and TRBJ1-2; the D gene is unclear. The CDR3 reads CASSLNSNYGYTF. The sequenced DNA is TGTGCCAGCAGCTTGAACTCTAACTATGGCTACACCTTC.